The entry below describes one T cell receptor beta chain. In germline, CDR1 is SGDLS, CDR2 YYNGEE. The CDR3 length is 13 residues. V dropped 2 bases and J dropped 10; count of bases not matched to a gene: 8. The data were taken from a study of blood T cell repertoires in COVID-19. The method was immunoSEQ multiplex PCR; TCRdb's version includes in-frame clones alone and lacks a portion of them. The table lists a few hundred thousand clones, around 82% of them singletons, with approximately 0.94% in the top ten. The sequence derives from a human donor with COVID-19, enrolled during active disease. The donor label of this sample is uncertain. Sequencing used peripheral blood. This chain joins TRBV9 and TRBJ1-2, with 7 positions matching TRBD1. As DNA, the CDR3 is TGTGCCAGCAGCGTGGACAGGAAAGGAGTCTACACCTTC. Translated: CASSVDRKGVYTF.